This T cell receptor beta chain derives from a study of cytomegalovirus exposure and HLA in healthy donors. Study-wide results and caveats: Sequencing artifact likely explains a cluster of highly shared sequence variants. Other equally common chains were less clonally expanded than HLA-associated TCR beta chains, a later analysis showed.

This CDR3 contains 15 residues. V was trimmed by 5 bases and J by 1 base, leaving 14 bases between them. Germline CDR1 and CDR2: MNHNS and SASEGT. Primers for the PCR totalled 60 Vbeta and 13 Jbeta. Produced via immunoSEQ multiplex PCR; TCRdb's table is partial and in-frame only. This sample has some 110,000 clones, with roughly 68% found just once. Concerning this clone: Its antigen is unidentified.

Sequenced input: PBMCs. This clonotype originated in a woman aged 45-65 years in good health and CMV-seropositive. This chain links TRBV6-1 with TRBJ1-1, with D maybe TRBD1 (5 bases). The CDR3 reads CASSFRRVKNTEAFF. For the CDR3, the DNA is TGTGCCAGCAGTTTCCGCAGGGTCAAGAACACTGAAGCTTTCTTT.